The text below deals with one T cell receptor beta chain. No cognate antigen has been identified for it. No much larger clonotype is one base removed from it; base qualities were not supplied. The library relied on multiplex PCR. These reads were obtained on an Illumina HiSeq 2500. TCRbeta libraries were constructed through three rounds of nested PCR with primers (Table S4) according to protocols modified from ARM-PCR. Before sequencing, PCR products in the 200-500 bp range were cut out of the gel and cleaned up using the QIAquick gel extraction kit. In the authors' own workflow: Reads were cleaned with Trimmomatic, merged with FLASH into complete CDR3 sequences, and assigned to V(D)J germline segments with MiTCR. VDJtools was used to compute clonal diversity as the inverse Simpson's index. Productive reads were defined as in-frame sequences without a premature stop codon. TCRdb's own reprocessing of the public reads used fastp at Q25 and MiXCR and kept productive beta chains. Every distinct CDR3 protein forms one entry, paired with its most common genes and DNA. TCRdb's processing, not the authors' own work, is the source of the V and J calls. For this sample the table gives roughly 75,000 distinct CDR3 sequences, of which approximately 78% were detected only once. The top ten clonotypes cover 40% to 65% of the sample.

RNA was extracted from bulk unsorted tissue and checked for quality with a NanoDrop ND-1000 and an Agilent 2100. Normal lung samples were distant non-tumor tissue taken more than 3 cm from the tumor edge. Newly diagnosed lung cancer patients without prior chemotherapy who had been admitted for thoracic surgery in China between August and November 2014 were enrolled as donors. The study excluded patients who had received radiotherapy or chemotherapy before or who had another cancer at the same time. Surgical tissue pieces of roughly 1-2 cm3 were preserved in RNAlater solution and stored at -80 °C until use. This sample was included in a study of tumor and adjacent non-tumor tissue in lung cancer (dated by TCRdb to between 2017 and 2018). Regarding the research as a whole: Patients with adenocarcinoma (about twelve), squamous cell carcinoma (2) and small cell lung cancer (1) were included in the cohort. TCRbeta CDR3 sequencing was performed on thirty paired specimens, with one tumor sample and one normal lung sample collected per patient. Ages among the roughly 15 patients ranged from about 30 to 85 years, there were 10 men and 5 women, and disease was at TNM stage I to III. In total, sequencing yielded 130,000,000 or so productive TCRbeta reads, which works out to an average of about 3.9 million reads per sample. The study compared bulk TCRbeta repertoires from lung tumor tissue and matched distant non-tumor lung tissue of more than 12 lung cancer patients.

The cysteine opens and the phenylalanine closes a CDR3 of 13 amino acids. CDR3 DNA is the only sequence kept; it has 39 bases, read in frame from the first base. The trim is 3 bases for V and 4 bases for J, with a gap of 10 bases between the germline ends. In the germline V gene, CDR1 corresponds to SGHNT and CDR2 to YENEEA. The investigation overall reported the following: The sequencing platform is not named in the methods, and unique molecular identifiers are not mentioned. Because peripheral blood was not sequenced, blood TCRbeta repertoires in the lung cancer patients of the study were not examined. TCR diversity (inverse Simpson) was significantly higher in tumor than in normal lung tissue (roughly 390 vs 170, P = 0.0075, Mann-Whitney U test). The cohort had only around 14 patients, and the authors noted that larger samples and more detailed clinical data are needed. In normal lung, the top 100 clones accounted for a significantly larger cumulative share of the repertoire than in tumor tissue. TCR diversity was significantly higher in younger patients, and higher tumor TCR diversity was associated with shorter overall and disease-free survival.

The chain is assembled from TRBV11-3 and TRBJ2-7; the D element might be TRBD1 or TRBD2, as each aligns at 5 bases. The sample comprised distant non-tumor lung tissue. This receptor was taken from a man in his 60s with non-small cell lung cancer. The DNA sequence is given as TGTGCCAGCAGCTTCGACGGGGCATACGAGCAGTACTTC. Translated, it reads CASSFDGAYEQYF.